These T cell receptor beta chains were read from a single sample in a study of human T cells and chemical hapten exposure. TCRdb redid the calling of the RACE reads with MiXCR, one entry per CDR3 protein. The repertoire holds about 69,000 distinct CDR3 sequences, with about 9.3% as singletons. Sequencing was performed on whole blood, taken in connection with sensitization to the hapten diphenylcyclopropenone (DPC). The receptors were sampled from a woman aged 45 to 65 with alopecia areata. Some clones in this sample may be carry-over from other donors' samples. Both conserved end residues are part of each CDR3. The order of the fields is D gene, clone size, J gene, V gene, CDR3 length, CDR3 DNA, CDR3 protein. A D gene is named only where the DNA matches it firmly. Not every row has a clone size; where given, it reads once, few, many or a size class.

d_gene: .
abundance: many
j_gene: TRBJ2-5
v_gene: TRBV20-1
len: 13
CDR3nt: TGCAGTGCTATCAGGAGGGTGCAAGAGACCCAGTACTTC
CDR3aa: CSAIRRVQETQYF

d_gene: .
abundance: many
j_gene: TRBJ2-1
v_gene: TRBV16
len: 16
CDR3nt: TGTGCCAGCAGCCAACGGACACCCGATAGGTACAATGAGCAGTTCTTC
CDR3aa: CASSQRTPDRYNEQFF

d_gene: TRBD1
abundance: few
j_gene: TRBJ2-7
v_gene: TRBV5-1
len: 15
CDR3nt: TGCGCCAGCAGCCCGGGACAGGGGGAGATGGCCGAGCAGTACTTC
CDR3aa: CASSPGQGEMAEQYF

d_gene: .
abundance: few
j_gene: TRBJ2-1
v_gene: TRBV7-2
len: 12
CDR3nt: TGTGCCAGCAGCTTTAGCCGGGACACACAGTTCTTC
CDR3aa: CASSFSRDTQFF

d_gene: .
abundance: many
j_gene: TRBJ2-4
v_gene: TRBV7-9
len: 11
CDR3nt: TGTGCCAGCACCCAAGGAGCCATTCAGTACTTC
CDR3aa: CASTQGAIQYF

d_gene: TRBD1
abundance: few
j_gene: TRBJ1-5
v_gene: TRBV14
len: 19
CDR3nt: TGTGCCAGCACCTCCAAGATCGTAGGGGGACAGTCAATTAATCAGCCCCAGCATTTT
CDR3aa: CASTSKIVGGQSINQPQHF

d_gene: .
abundance: few
j_gene: TRBJ2-3
v_gene: TRBV7-3
len: 17
CDR3nt: TGTGCCAGCAGCTTAATCGGTTCTTCCCCTAGCACAGATACGCAGTATTTT
CDR3aa: CASSLIGSSPSTDTQYF

d_gene: .
abundance: many
j_gene: TRBJ1-2
v_gene: TRBV12-3/TRBV12-4
len: 15
CDR3nt: TGTGCCAGCAGTCACCGTGACGCGAAGAAATATGGCTACACCTTC
CDR3aa: CASSHRDAKKYGYTF

d_gene: TRBD2
abundance: few
j_gene: TRBJ2-1
v_gene: TRBV6-5
len: 15
CDR3nt: TGTGCCAGCAGTTACTTCGCGGGAGACGGGAATGAGCAGTTCTTC
CDR3aa: CASSYFAGDGNEQFF

d_gene: TRBD2
abundance: .
j_gene: TRBJ2-2
v_gene: TRBV7-6
len: 17
CDR3nt: TGTGCCAGCAGCTTAGGCTCTAGCGGGAGTCAGGACGGGGAGCTGTTTTTT
CDR3aa: CASSLGSSGSQDGELFF

d_gene: .
abundance: many
j_gene: TRBJ1-5
v_gene: TRBV20-1
len: 16
CDR3nt: TGCAGTGCTAGAGGCAGGGACAATTATAGCAATCAGCCCCAGCATTTT
CDR3aa: CSARGRDNYSNQPQHF

d_gene: TRBD2
abundance: few
j_gene: TRBJ2-3
v_gene: TRBV5-1
len: 17
CDR3nt: TGCGCCAGCAGCGGAGGGACTAGCGGGAGTAGTACAGATACGCAGTATTTT
CDR3aa: CASSGGTSGSSTDTQYF

d_gene: .
abundance: few
j_gene: TRBJ1-1
v_gene: TRBV29-1
len: 15
CDR3nt: TGCAGCGTTGCCACCGTTAGGGTGGGGAACACTGAAGCTTTCTTT
CDR3aa: CSVATVRVGNTEAFF

d_gene: .
abundance: many
j_gene: TRBJ1-2
v_gene: TRBV18
len: 16
CDR3nt: TGTGCCAGCTCACCACTCTCAGCTAGTAGCGGGTATGGCTACACCTTC
CDR3aa: CASSPLSASSGYGYTF

d_gene: .
abundance: many
j_gene: TRBJ1-2
v_gene: TRBV6-6
len: 15
CDR3nt: TGTGCCAGCAGTTACGAAATTGAGTCCCTCTATGGCTACACCTTC
CDR3aa: CASSYEIESLYGYTF

d_gene: .
abundance: few
j_gene: TRBJ2-3
v_gene: TRBV18
len: 13
CDR3nt: TGTGCCAGCTCACCGGTCGACGCAGATACGCAGTATTTT
CDR3aa: CASSPVDADTQYF

d_gene: TRBD2
abundance: many
j_gene: TRBJ2-3
v_gene: TRBV5-8
len: 15
CDR3nt: TGTGCCAGCAGCTTAGCGGGGCTGAGCACAGATACGCAGTATTTT
CDR3aa: CASSLAGLSTDTQYF

d_gene: TRBD1
abundance: many
j_gene: TRBJ2-7
v_gene: TRBV25-1
len: 15
CDR3nt: TGTGCCAGCAGTCCCTATAACAGGGGGACCTACGAGCAGTACTTC
CDR3aa: CASSPYNRGTYEQYF

d_gene: .
abundance: few
j_gene: TRBJ2-1
v_gene: TRBV11-2
len: 16
CDR3nt: TGTGCCAGCAGCCCCCTGAGCGGCTACTCCTACAATGAGCAGTTCTTC
CDR3aa: CASSPLSGYSYNEQFF

d_gene: TRBD2
abundance: many
j_gene: TRBJ2-1
v_gene: TRBV7-9
len: 17
CDR3nt: TGTGCCAGCAGCTCGTCGCTAGCGGGAGGTCCTGGGGATGAGCAGTTCTTC
CDR3aa: CASSSSLAGGPGDEQFF

d_gene: .
abundance: many
j_gene: TRBJ2-1
v_gene: TRBV7-6
len: 14
CDR3nt: TGTGCCAGCAGCTTCGGGACTCAACACAATGAGCAGTTCTTC
CDR3aa: CASSFGTQHNEQFF

d_gene: TRBD2
abundance: many
j_gene: TRBJ2-1
v_gene: TRBV29-1
len: 13
CDR3nt: TGCAGCGTTAGCGGGAGGGCCAGGAATGAGCAGTTCTTC
CDR3aa: CSVSGRARNEQFF

d_gene: TRBD2
abundance: .
j_gene: TRBJ2-7
v_gene: TRBV20-1
len: 14
CDR3nt: TGCAGTGCTACCGGACTAGCGGGAAGTAGCGAGCAGTACTTC
CDR3aa: CSATGLAGSSEQYF

d_gene: .
abundance: many
j_gene: TRBJ2-2
v_gene: TRBV11-2
len: 16
CDR3nt: TGTGCCAGCAGCAAAAGGGACCGACCAACGATGGGGGAGCTGTTTTTT
CDR3aa: CASSKRDRPTMGELFF

d_gene: .
abundance: few
j_gene: TRBJ2-1
v_gene: TRBV12-3/TRBV12-4
len: 15
CDR3nt: TGTGCCAGCAGTTTTGAGCAGGGGACCTACAATGAGCAGTTCTTC
CDR3aa: CASSFEQGTYNEQFF

d_gene: .
abundance: many
j_gene: TRBJ2-5
v_gene: TRBV18
len: 15
CDR3nt: TGTGCCAGCTCACCACCTAGCTGGAGCCAAGAGACCCAGTACTTC
CDR3aa: CASSPPSWSQETQYF

d_gene: .
abundance: .
j_gene: TRBJ2-2
v_gene: TRBV24-1
len: 12
CDR3nt: TGTGCCATACAGGATTACACCGGGGAGCTGTTTTTT
CDR3aa: CAIQDYTGELFF

d_gene: TRBD1
abundance: many
j_gene: TRBJ2-3
v_gene: TRBV5-1
len: 14
CDR3nt: TGCGCCAGCAGCAAGGGACAGGGATTAGATACGCAGTATTTT
CDR3aa: CASSKGQGLDTQYF

d_gene: .
abundance: .
j_gene: TRBJ2-1
v_gene: TRBV2
len: 13
CDR3nt: TGTGCCAGCAGTGAACTTACCTACAATGAGCAGTTCTTC
CDR3aa: CASSELTYNEQFF

d_gene: .
abundance: many
j_gene: TRBJ1-1
v_gene: TRBV5-6
len: 13
CDR3nt: TGTGCCAGCAGTAACGGACCCAACACTGAAGCTTTCTTT
CDR3aa: CASSNGPNTEAFF

d_gene: .
abundance: few
j_gene: TRBJ2-1
v_gene: TRBV7-2
len: 14
CDR3nt: TGTGCCAGCAGCTCGGGAAGTATCTACAATGAGCAGTTCTTC
CDR3aa: CASSSGSIYNEQFF

d_gene: .
abundance: many
j_gene: TRBJ1-1
v_gene: TRBV20-1
len: 13
CDR3nt: TGCAGTGCTAGTCCTCCAGGGGTAACTGAAGCTTTCTTT
CDR3aa: CSASPPGVTEAFF

d_gene: TRBD2
abundance: .
j_gene: TRBJ2-3
v_gene: TRBV6-5
len: 13
CDR3nt: TGTGCCAGCAGTCTAGCGGCCCCGGATACGCAGTATTTT
CDR3aa: CASSLAAPDTQYF

d_gene: .
abundance: many
j_gene: TRBJ1-1
v_gene: TRBV7-9
len: 14
CDR3nt: TGTGCCAGCAGCCCCCTTGGGGCTGACACTGAAGCTTTCTTT
CDR3aa: CASSPLGADTEAFF

d_gene: TRBD2
abundance: .
j_gene: TRBJ2-7
v_gene: TRBV12-3/TRBV12-4
len: 14
CDR3nt: TGTGCCAGCAGTTTGACTAGCGGATCCTACGAGCAGTACTTC
CDR3aa: CASSLTSGSYEQYF

d_gene: .
abundance: .
j_gene: TRBJ1-2
v_gene: TRBV29-1
len: 13
CDR3nt: TGCAGCGCGACCCCCGGGATTAACTATGGCTACACCTTC
CDR3aa: CSATPGINYGYTF

d_gene: .
abundance: few
j_gene: TRBJ2-5
v_gene: TRBV5-5
len: 14
CDR3nt: TGTGCCAGCAGCTTGGGGGCCAGACAAGAGACCCAGTACTTC
CDR3aa: CASSLGARQETQYF

d_gene: .
abundance: many
j_gene: TRBJ2-1
v_gene: TRBV7-6
len: 17
CDR3nt: TGTGCCAGCAGCTTATTTGGGGGGTCGGTCTCCTACAATGAGCAGTTCTTC
CDR3aa: CASSLFGGSVSYNEQFF

d_gene: .
abundance: .
j_gene: TRBJ1-4
v_gene: TRBV20-1
len: 15
CDR3nt: TGCAGTGCTCGTTTGATCGGGGACTGGAACGAAAAACTGTTTTTT
CDR3aa: CSARLIGDWNEKLFF

d_gene: TRBD2
abundance: many
j_gene: TRBJ2-3
v_gene: TRBV28
len: 15
CDR3nt: TGTGCCAGCAGGGAGACTAGCGGGAGGGCGGATACGCAGTATTTT
CDR3aa: CASRETSGRADTQYF

d_gene: .
abundance: .
j_gene: TRBJ1-5
v_gene: TRBV7-2
len: 14
CDR3nt: TGTGCCAGCAGCATCCAGGGGAGCAATCAGCCCCAGCATTTT
CDR3aa: CASSIQGSNQPQHF

d_gene: TRBD2
abundance: many
j_gene: TRBJ2-1
v_gene: TRBV7-3
len: 19
CDR3nt: TGTGCCAGCAGCTTAATTGGGACTAGCGGAGTTCTCCTTCACAATGAGCAGTTCTTC
CDR3aa: CASSLIGTSGVLLHNEQFF

d_gene: .
abundance: few
j_gene: TRBJ1-3
v_gene: TRBV20-1
len: 14
CDR3nt: TGCAGTGCTAGAGATCAAGGGACTGGAAACACCATATATTTT
CDR3aa: CSARDQGTGNTIYF

d_gene: TRBD1
abundance: few
j_gene: TRBJ1-5
v_gene: TRBV7-9
len: 13
CDR3nt: TGTGCCAGCAGCCGGACAGGGAATCAGCCCCAGCATTTT
CDR3aa: CASSRTGNQPQHF

d_gene: .
abundance: .
j_gene: TRBJ1-1
v_gene: TRBV2
len: 14
CDR3nt: TGTGCCATCCGGGCCCCAGGACGCGATACTGAAGCTTTCTTT
CDR3aa: CAIRAPGRDTEAFF